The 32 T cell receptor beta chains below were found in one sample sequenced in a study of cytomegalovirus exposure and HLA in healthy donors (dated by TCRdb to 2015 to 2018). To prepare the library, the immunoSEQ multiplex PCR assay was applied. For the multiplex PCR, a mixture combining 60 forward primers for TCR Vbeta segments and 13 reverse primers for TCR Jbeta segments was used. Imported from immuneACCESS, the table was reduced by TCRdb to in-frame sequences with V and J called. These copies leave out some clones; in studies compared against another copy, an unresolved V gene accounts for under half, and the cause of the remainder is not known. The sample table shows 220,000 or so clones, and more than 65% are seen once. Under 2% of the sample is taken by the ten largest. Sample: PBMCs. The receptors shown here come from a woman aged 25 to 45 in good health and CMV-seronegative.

The CDR3: CASSLSQGGEAFF. The DNA of the CDR3 is TGCGCCAGCAGCTTGAGTCAGGGAGGTGAAGCTTTCTTT. The chain links TRBV5-1 to TRBJ1-1, with D perhaps matching TRBD1 (5 bases). Between the trimmed V and J ends, which lost 1 base and 7 bases, there was a span of 11 bases. Germline loops: CDR1 SGHRS, CDR2 YFSETQ. The CDR3 sequence is 13 residues long.

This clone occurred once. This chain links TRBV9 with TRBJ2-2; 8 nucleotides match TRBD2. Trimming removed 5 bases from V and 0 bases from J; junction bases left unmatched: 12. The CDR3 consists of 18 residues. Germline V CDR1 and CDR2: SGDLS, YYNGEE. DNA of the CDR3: TGTGCCAGCAGGGCGGCTCCGGGACTAGTATCGAACACCGGGGAGCTGTTTTTT. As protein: CASRAAPGLVSNTGELFF.

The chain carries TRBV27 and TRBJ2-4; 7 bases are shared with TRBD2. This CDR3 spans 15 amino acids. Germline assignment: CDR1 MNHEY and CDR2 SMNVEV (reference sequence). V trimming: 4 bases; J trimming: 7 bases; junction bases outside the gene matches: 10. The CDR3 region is CASSSRGEVRNIQYF. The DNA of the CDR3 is TGTGCCAGCAGTTCCCGGGGGGAGGTTAGGAACATTCAGTACTTC.

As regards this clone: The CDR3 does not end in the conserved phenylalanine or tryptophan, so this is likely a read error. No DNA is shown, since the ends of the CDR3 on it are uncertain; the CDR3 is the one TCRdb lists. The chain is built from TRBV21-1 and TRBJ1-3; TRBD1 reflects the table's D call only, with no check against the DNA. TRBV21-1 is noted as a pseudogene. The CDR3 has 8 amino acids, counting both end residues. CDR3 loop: CASSKVNI.

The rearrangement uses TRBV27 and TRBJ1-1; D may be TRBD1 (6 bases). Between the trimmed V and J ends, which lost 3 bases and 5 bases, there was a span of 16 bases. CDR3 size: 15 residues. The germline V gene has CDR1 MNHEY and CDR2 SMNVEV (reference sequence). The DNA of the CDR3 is TGTGCCAGCAGTTTGGACAGTCGCCAGTGGACTGAAGCTTTCTTT. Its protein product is CASSLDSRQWTEAFF.

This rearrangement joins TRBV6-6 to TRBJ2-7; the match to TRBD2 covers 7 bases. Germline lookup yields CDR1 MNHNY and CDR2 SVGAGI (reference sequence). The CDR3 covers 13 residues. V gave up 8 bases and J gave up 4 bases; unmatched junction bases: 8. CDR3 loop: CASRWRESYEQYF. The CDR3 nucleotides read TGTGCCAGCCGTTGGCGGGAGTCTTACGAGCAGTACTTC.

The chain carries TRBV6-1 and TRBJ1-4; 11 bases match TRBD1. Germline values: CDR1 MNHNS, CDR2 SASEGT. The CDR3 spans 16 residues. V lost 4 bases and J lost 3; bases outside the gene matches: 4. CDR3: CASSAGTGGSNEKLFF. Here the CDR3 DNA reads TGTGCCAGCAGTGCCGGGACAGGGGGTTCTAATGAAAAACTGTTTTTT.

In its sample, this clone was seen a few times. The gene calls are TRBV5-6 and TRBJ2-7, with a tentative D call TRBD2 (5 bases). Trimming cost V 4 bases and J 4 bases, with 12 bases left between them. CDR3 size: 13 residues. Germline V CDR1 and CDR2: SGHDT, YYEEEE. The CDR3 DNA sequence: TGTGCCAGCAGCCTCAGACCGGGATACGAGCAGTACTTC. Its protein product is CASSLRPGYEQYF.

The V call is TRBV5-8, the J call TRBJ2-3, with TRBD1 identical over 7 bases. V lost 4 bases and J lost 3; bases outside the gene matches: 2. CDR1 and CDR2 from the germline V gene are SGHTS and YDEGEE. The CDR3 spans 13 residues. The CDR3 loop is CASSRQGTDTQYF. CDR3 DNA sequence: TGTGCCAGCAGCCGACAGGGAACAGATACGCAGTATTTT.

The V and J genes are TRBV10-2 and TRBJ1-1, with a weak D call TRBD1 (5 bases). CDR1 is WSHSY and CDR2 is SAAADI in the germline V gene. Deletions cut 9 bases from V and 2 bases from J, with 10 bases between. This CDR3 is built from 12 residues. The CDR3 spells CARGRANTEAFF. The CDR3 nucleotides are TGCGCCAGAGGCAGGGCCAACACTGAAGCTTTCTTT.

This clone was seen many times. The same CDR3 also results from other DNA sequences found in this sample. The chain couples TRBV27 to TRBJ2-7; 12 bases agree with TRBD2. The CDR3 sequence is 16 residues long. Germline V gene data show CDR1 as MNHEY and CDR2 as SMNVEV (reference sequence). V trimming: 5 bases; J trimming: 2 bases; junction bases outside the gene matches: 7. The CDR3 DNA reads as TGTGCCAGCAGTATACTAGCGGGAGGCCCCACCTACGAGCAGTACTTC. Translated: CASSILAGGPTYEQYF.

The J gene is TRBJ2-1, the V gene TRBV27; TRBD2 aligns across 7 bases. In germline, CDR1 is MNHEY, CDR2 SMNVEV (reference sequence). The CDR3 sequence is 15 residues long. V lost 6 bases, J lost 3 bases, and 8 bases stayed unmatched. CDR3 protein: CASSQRTRGYNEQFF. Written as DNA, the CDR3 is TGTGCCAGCAGCCAACGGACTAGAGGCTACAATGAGCAGTTCTTC.

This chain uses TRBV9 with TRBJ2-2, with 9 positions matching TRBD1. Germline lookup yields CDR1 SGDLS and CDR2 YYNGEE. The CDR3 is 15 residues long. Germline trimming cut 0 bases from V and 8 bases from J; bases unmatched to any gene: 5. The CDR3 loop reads CASSVVGQGSGELFF. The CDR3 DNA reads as TGTGCCAGCAGCGTAGTGGGACAGGGTTCAGGGGAGCTGTTTTTT.

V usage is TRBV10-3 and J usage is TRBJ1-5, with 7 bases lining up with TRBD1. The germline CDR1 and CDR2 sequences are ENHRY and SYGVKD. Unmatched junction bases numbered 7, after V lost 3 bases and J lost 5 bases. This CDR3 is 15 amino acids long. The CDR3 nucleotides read TGTGCCATCAGTGATTCTGACAGGGAAGATCAGCCCCAGCATTTT. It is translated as CAISDSDREDQPQHF.

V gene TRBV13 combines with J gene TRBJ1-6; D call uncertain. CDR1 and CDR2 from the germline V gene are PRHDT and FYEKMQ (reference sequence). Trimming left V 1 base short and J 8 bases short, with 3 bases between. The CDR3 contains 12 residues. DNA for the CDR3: TGTGCCAGCAGCTTAGACTATTCACCCCTCCACTTT. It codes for CASSLDYSPLHF.

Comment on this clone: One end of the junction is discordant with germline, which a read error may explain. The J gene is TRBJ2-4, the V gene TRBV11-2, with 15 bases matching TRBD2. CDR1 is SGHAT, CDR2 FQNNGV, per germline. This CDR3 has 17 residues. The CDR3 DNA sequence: TGTGACAGCCGGACTAGCGGGAGGGCCGATCCCAAAAACATTCAGTACTTC. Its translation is CDSRTSGRADPKNIQYF.

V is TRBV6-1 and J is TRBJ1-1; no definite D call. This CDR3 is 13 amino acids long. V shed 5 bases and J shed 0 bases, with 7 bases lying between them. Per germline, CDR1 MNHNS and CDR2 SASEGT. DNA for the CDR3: TGTGCCAGCAGTCTGGAGATGAACACTGAAGCTTTCTTT. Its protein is CASSLEMNTEAFF.

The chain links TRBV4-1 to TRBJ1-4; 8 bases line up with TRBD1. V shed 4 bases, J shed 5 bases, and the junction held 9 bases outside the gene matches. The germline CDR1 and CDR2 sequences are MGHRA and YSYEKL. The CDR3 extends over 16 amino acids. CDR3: CASSPIGQGLNEKLFF. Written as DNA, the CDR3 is TGCGCCAGCAGCCCCATCGGACAGGGACTAAATGAAAAACTGTTTTTT.

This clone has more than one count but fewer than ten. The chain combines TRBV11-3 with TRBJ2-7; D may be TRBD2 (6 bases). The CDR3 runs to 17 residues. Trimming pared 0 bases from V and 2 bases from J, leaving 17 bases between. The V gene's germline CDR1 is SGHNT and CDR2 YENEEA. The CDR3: CASSLEGPGTATYEQYF. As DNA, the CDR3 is TGTGCCAGCAGCTTAGAGGGTCCCGGGACTGCAACCTACGAGCAGTACTTC.

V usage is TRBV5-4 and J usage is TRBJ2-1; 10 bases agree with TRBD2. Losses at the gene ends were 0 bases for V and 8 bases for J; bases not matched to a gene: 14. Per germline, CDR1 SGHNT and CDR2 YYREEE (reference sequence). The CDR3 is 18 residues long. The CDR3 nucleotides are TGTGCCAGCAGCTTGGCTCGGTCTAGCGGGGGCCAGGGGGATGAGCAGTTCTTC. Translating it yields CASSLARSSGGQGDEQFF.

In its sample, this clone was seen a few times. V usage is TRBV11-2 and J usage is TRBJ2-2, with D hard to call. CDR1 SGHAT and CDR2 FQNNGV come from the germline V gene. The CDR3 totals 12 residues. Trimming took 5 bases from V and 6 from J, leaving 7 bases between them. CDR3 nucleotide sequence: TGTGCCAGCAGCCTCCAGGCCGGGGAGCTGTTTTTT. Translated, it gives CASSLQAGELFF.

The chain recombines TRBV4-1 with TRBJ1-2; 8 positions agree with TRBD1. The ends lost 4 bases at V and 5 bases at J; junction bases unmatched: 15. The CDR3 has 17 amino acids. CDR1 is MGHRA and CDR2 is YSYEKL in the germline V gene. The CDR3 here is CASSRAILGQELYGYTF. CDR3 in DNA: TGCGCCAGCAGCCGTGCTATACTGGGACAGGAGTTATATGGCTACACCTTC.

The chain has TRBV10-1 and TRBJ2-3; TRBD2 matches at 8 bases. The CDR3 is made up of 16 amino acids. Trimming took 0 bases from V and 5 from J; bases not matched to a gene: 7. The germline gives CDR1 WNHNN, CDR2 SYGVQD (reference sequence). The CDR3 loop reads CASSESGGGPGDTQYF. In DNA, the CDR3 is TGCGCCAGCAGTGAGTCGGGCGGGGGGCCGGGAGATACGCAGTATTTT.

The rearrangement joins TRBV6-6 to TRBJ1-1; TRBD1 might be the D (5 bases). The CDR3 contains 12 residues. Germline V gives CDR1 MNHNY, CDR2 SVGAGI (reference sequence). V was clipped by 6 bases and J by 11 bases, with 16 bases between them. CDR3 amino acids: CASSPSGGSAFF. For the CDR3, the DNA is TGTGCCAGCAGCCCATCGGGGGGATCGGCTTTCTTT.

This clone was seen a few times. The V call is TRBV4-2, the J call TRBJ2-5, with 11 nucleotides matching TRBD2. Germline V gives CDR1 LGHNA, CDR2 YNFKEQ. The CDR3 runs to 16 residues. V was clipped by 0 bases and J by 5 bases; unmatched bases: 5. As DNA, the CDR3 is TGTGCCAGCAGCCAAGAACCTGGGACTAGCGGCGAGACCCAGTACTTC. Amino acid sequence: CASSQEPGTSGETQYF.

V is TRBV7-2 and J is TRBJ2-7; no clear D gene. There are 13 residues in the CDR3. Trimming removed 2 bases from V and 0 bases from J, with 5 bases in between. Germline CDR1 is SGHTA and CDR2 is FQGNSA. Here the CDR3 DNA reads TGTGCCAGCAGCTTATACTTCTCCTACGAGCAGTACTTC. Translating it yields CASSLYFSYEQYF.

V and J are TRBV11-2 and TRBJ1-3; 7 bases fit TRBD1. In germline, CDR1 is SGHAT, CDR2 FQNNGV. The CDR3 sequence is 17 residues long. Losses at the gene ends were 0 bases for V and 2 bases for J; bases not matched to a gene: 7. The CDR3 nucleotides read TGTGCCAGCAGCTTAGATTGGGACAGAGAAACTGGAAACACCATATATTTT. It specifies CASSLDWDRETGNTIYF.

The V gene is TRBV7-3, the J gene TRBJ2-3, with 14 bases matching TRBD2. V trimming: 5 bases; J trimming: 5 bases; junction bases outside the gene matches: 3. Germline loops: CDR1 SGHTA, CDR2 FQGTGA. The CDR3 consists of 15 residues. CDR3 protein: CASSAGTSGRDTQYF. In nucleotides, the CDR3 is TGTGCCAGCAGCGCCGGGACTAGCGGGAGAGATACGCAGTATTTT. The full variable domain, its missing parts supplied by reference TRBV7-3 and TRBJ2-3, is GAGVSQTPSNKVTEKGKYVELRCDPISGHTALYWYRQSLGQGPEFLIYFQGTGAADDSGLPNDRFFAVRPEGSVSTLKIQRTERGDSAVYLCASSAGTSGRDTQYFGPGTRLTVL.

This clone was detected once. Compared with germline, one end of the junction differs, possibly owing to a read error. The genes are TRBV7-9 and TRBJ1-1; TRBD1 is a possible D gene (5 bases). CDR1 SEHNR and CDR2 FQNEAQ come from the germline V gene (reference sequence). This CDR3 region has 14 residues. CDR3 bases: TGTTCCAGCAGCTTAGGGGTCGACAGTGAAGAAGCTTTCTTT. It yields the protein CSSSLGVDSEEAFF.

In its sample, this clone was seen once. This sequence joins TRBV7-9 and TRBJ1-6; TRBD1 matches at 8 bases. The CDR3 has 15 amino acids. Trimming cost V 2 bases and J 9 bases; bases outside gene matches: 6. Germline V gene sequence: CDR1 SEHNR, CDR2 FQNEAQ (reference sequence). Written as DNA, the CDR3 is TGTGCCAGCAGCTTACAGGGGGCCCTGGGTTCACCCCTCCACTTT. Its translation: CASSLQGALGSPLHF.

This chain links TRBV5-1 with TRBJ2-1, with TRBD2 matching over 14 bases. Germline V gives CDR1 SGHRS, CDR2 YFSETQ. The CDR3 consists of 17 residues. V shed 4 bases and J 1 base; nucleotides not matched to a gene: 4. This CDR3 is CASSPGTSGRSYNEQFF. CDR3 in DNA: TGCGCCAGCAGCCCCGGGACTAGCGGGAGATCCTACAATGAGCAGTTCTTC.

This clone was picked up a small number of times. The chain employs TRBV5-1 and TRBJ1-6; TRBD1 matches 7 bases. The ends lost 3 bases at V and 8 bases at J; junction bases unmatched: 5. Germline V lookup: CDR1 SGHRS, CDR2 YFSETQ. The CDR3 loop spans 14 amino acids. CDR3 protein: CASSSTGAYSPLHF. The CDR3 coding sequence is TGCGCCAGCAGCTCCACAGGGGCTTATTCACCCCTCCACTTT.